This TCR beta chain was sequenced in a study of shared clonotypes between healthy human individuals. Deletions cut 2 bases from V and 7 bases from J, with 8 bases between. Germline values: CDR1 MGHRA, CDR2 YSYEKL. The CDR3 spans 13 residues. General study findings and limits: Few donors restricted represented genetic and exposure-history diversity.

TCRdb's table, derived via immunoSEQ multiplex PCR, lists solely in-frame clones and lacks some. This sample has about 490,000 clones; 81% occur once, and the top ten carry roughly 13%. About this clone itself: Its antigen is currently unknown. A much larger clone is a single base away; this may be a read error.

Donors were healthy HIV-negative adults without recently reported acute infections or vaccinations. This sequence joins TRBV4-1 and TRBJ1-4; no clear D. This receptor was obtained from a woman in her forties in good health. Some clones in this sample may be carry-over from other donors' samples. Sequencing was performed on PBMCs. The DNA of the CDR3 is TGCGCCAGCAGCCAAAGTCAGGCTGAAAAACTGTTTTTT. Residues: CASSQSQAEKLFF.